Listed below are T cell receptor beta chains from one sample, sequenced in a study of blood T cell repertoires in COVID-19. Repertoires were generated with immunoSEQ multiplex PCR, while TCRdb's copy carries only in-frame clones and drops some. The sample records approximately 200,000 clones, 88% being singletons. The sample comprised peripheral blood. The receptors were sampled from a man between 65 and 85 years old with acute or convalescent COVID-19. The CDR3 runs from the conserved cysteine through the conserved F or W. Only part of the rows carry a size: once, few, many, or a class if the clone is expanded.

abundance | v_gene | len | CDR3aa
few | TRBV24-1 | 12 | CATSDWSGRQHF
NA | TRBV7-9 | 16 | CASSPRRLAGTDTQYF
few | TRBV5-1 | 16 | CASSLGHSAGGETQYF
NA | TRBV4-1 | 14 | CASSQDWQGSEQFF
NA | TRBV6-2/TRBV6-3 | 19 | CASSSRPSRGGISPNEQFF
once | TRBV19 | 13 | CATGQLVNQPQHF
NA | TRBV7-2 | 15 | CASSLGGTQNNEQFF
NA | TRBV5-4 | 15 | CASSLQGQKNEKLFF
NA | TRBV7-9 | 14 | CASSSGTGSYEQYF
NA | TRBV2 | 14 | CASSNGQLNQPQHF
NA | TRBV19 | 14 | CASSGGFSYQPQHF
NA | TRBV10-3 | 15 | CAISDTLEFFTEAFF
NA | TRBV7-3 | 13 | CASSSSGNTEAFF
NA | TRBV18 | 15 | CASSPSTGSQETQYF
NA | TRBV5-1 | 16 | CASSLAGGSFYNEQFF
NA | TRBV5-1 | 12 | CASSSGNYGYTF
few | TRBV7-9 | 13 | CATSGSLNTEAFF
NA | TRBV4-1 | 17 | CASSHEKDRGGYNEQFF
once | TRBV6-5 | 14 | CASRQRREVHEQYF
once | TRBV19 | 14 | CASSQGIINYGYTF
NA | TRBV11-2 | 15 | CASSLVPGWNYGYTF
NA | TRBV6-6 | 14 | CASKMGQGATEAFF
NA | TRBV7-3 | 16 | CASSLMAGDMNTEAFF
NA | TRBV28 | 16 | CVAAGGGPPGNSPLHF
NA | TRBV27 | 16 | CASSLKGDRGFYEQYF
NA | TRBV28 | 12 | CASSLTGEGYTF
NA | TRBV9 | 17 | CASSVGPPGMNTGELFF
NA | TRBV30 | 12 | CALGQRNEKLFF
NA | TRBV15 | 14 | CATSRGQGGYGYTF
NA | TRBV28 | 16 | CATFGGTAPGNQPQHF
NA | TRBV19 | 15 | CASSGGTSGHNEQFF
NA | TRBV28 | 15 | CASSPPDRTNQPQHF
NA | TRBV10-3 | 16 | CAISESNRRGSYGYTF
NA | TRBV19 | 18 | CASNTGQFNTPTNEKLFF
NA | TRBV2 | 15 | CASSTPRGLAGEQYF
NA | TRBV5-1 | 15 | CASSFSGANTDTQYF
NA | TRBV5-5 | 16 | CASSPSGILAKNIQYF
NA | TRBV7-2 | 14 | CASKREVNSYEQYF
NA | TRBV4-1 | 14 | CASSQLAGVYEQYF
NA | TRBV7-3 | 14 | CASSYSGSGDIQYF